This T cell receptor (beta chain) stems from a study of cytomegalovirus exposure and HLA in healthy donors (dated 2017 in TCRdb). A note on the overall study: According to an earlier analysis of several hundred of the donors, 200 million or so T cells yielded 95 million to 140 million unique TCR beta sequences and 276 Gb of sequence data. In a later genetic analysis, genome-wide SNP genotypes for about three fifths of the roughly 670 donors were used, and that subset was treated as a discovery cohort. To predict cytomegalovirus infection status, the study brought together high-throughput TCR immunosequencing, statistical association of individual TCRs with disease status, and machine learning. Typing coverage differed by locus: A, B, C, DRB1 and DQB1 were typed in roughly 620-640 donors, DQA1 in 500 to 550, DPA1 in 600 to 610, and DPB1 in 400 to 490. Several DR-DQ haplotypes were handled as single units for association and clustering because linkage in the cohort was strong. The aim of the study was to test whether cataloging public T cell receptors could identify signatures of past pathogen exposure. An earlier analysis of several hundred of the donors applied high-throughput TCR beta sequencing to assess whether each TCR beta V gene segment acted as functional or pseudogenic. All discovery cohort repertoires had been generated using a single sequencing platform. Of the approximately 370 genotyped donors, roughly 80% were placed in the genetic ancestry cluster associated with self-reported Caucasian donors. Among some 400 genotyped donors of the cohort, an average of roughly 230,000 unique TCR beta nucleotide sequences was sequenced per donor, of which about 18% were non-productive. Using immunosequencing, the study profiled T cell repertoires from fewer than 700 subjects and related those repertoires to cytomegalovirus serostatus. Donor age, sex, ethnicity and CMV serostatus were compiled alongside the repertoire data. Class I and class II HLA loci were covered by the typing at four-digit resolution. To study patterns of TCR occurrence, a later analysis re-analyzed previously published TCR beta repertoires from 600 to 750 donors and added high-resolution HLA genotyping. In addition to the first cohort of around 670 subjects, a separate validation cohort of approximately 130 different subjects was used. Rather than drawing on any new phenotypic data, the later analysis identified candidate immune exposures from TCR beta sequences and the way those sequences occurred across donors. Around 320 gigabases of sequencing data and 80 million or so unique TCR sequences were included in an early release covering several hundred HLA-typed donors.

The receptor library was made with the immunoSEQ multiplex PCR assay. For the multiplex PCR, a mixture combining 60 forward primers for TCR Vbeta segments and 13 reverse primers for TCR Jbeta segments was used. A multiplex PCR assay on genomic DNA amplified the CDR3 region of rearranged TCR beta genes. On the Illumina HiSeq System, the amplified TCR beta libraries were sequenced as 87-base-pair reads. The study's processing was this. A later analysis counted about 80 million unique TCR beta chains across the 650 to 700 repertoires, and some 11 million of these chains were shared by at least two donors. A nearest-neighbor algorithm error-corrected the raw reads and collapsed the reads into unique sequences, merging closely related sequences to remove PCR and sequencing errors. Alignment of CDR3 sequences to IMGT reference sequences was used to assign V, D and J gene segments. For a sequence to be retained, at least a six-nucleotide match to both a V gene segment and a J gene segment was required. A rearrangement counted as productive if the CDR3 had no stop codons and remained in frame with V and J, and every other rearrangement counted as non-productive. Following IMGT convention, CDR3 was defined as the stretch from the second conserved V-encoded cysteine up to the conserved J-encoded phenylalanine. The earlier analysis of approximately 500 of the donors excluded sequences that lacked an unambiguous match to a single V gene segment. An earlier analysis of a few hundred of the donors classified V segments as functional when productive rearrangements were above 56.7% and as segregating when the standard deviation between donors was above 5%. A statistical classification framework was built for diagnosing cytomegalovirus status from the catalog of TCR beta chain sequences. V and J gene assignment, in a later analysis, came from comparing TCR nucleotide sequences with IMGT/GENE-DB human TR gene sequences. In a later analysis, CDR3 sequences and most-parsimonious VDJ recombination scenarios were assigned using the TCRdist pipeline. In a later analysis, every TCR beta chain was defined by the combination of its CDR3 amino acid sequence and its V-gene family, and reads without a unique V-gene family were dropped. A later analysis removed 500 to 650 highly shared, low-generation-probability nucleotide sequences to deal with suspected cross-contamination and a sequencing artifact. A later analysis calculated a clonal expansion index for each public chain from normalized within-repertoire ranks of inferred template counts. Generation probabilities in a later analysis came from a VDJ recombination model fitted to out-of-frame rearrangements, and those results were checked against IGoR. Hypergeometric tests were used in a later analysis to score TCR-TCR, TCR-HLA and TCR-CMV co-occurrence, with a repertoire-size bias correction applied to the TCR pairs. To estimate false discovery rates, a later analysis permuted the HLA or CMV assignments 20 times. In a later analysis, co-occurring TCRs were grouped using DBSCAN, and TCRdist sequence similarity was added for clustering within HLA-allele-positive subsets. For co-occurrence clustering, repertoires with fewer than 30,000 or more than 120,000 public chains were excluded, along with four to six repertoires with anomalous nucleotide sharing. TCRdb took over this immuneACCESS table, retaining in-frame rearrangements with V and J assigned. Such tables are incomplete; in checked studies, under half of the missing clones stem from an unresolved V gene, and the remainder is unexplained. Clone size and the V and J calls come from that table; the DNA yielded D and trimming. This sample's table has entries for 68,000 or so clones. The top ten clonotypes cover 6.5% to 9% of the sample.

Comment on this clone: No antigen is known for it.

CDR1 SGDLS and CDR2 YYNGEE were looked up in the germline V gene. The CDR3 spans 16 residues, from the cysteine through the phenylalanine. Only the CDR3 DNA is retained, 48 bases long and in frame from the first base. V loses 3 bases at its end and J loses 7 bases; junction bases beyond the gene matches: 11. In total, 500 to 700 healthy bone marrow donors made up the cohort. Cohort members were all nominally healthy when sampled, although unrecorded immune exposures were likely present. The donor was CMV seropositive and was included in the group of 270 or so seropositive cohort members. Every donor gave a peripheral blood sample, and the peripheral blood mononuclear cells from that sample were used for TCR beta sequencing. The Qiagen DNeasy Blood Extraction Kit was used to extract genomic DNA from the blood cell samples. Points the paper makes about the study in general: At a false discovery rate of 0.05, a later analysis linked around 15,000 TCR beta sequences to specific HLA alleles. V-gene and J-gene trimming of TCR beta chains was associated with a missense DCLRE1C variant in a later genetic analysis, and the association was replicated in an independent cohort. In a later analysis, HLA-associated TCR beta chains showed more clonal expansion and lower generation probabilities than non-associated chains that were equally common. Most TCR sequences were observed very rarely across donors, whereas some public TCRs were present in many individuals. According to a later analysis, parvovirus B19, influenza, CMV and Epstein-Barr virus appeared linked to several top co-occurrence clusters. A group of highly shared sequence variants was considered likely to be a technical artifact of the sequencing pipeline. Because some donors lacked HLA typing at each locus, the association tests relied only on the typed subset. According to a later genetic analysis, donors in an Asian-associated ancestry cluster had fewer N-insertions in productive TCRs than the approximately 630-donor mean. Broadly in line with IMGT annotations, most TCR beta V segments showed up in productive rearrangements about 90% or about 30% of the time in an earlier analysis of around 600 of the donors. Correlated functional status among segregating V segments might reflect linkage disequilibrium, but an unknown experimental factor could not be ruled out. Assigning TCR associations to individual alleles was difficult when HLA alleles, especially DR and DQ, strongly co-occurred. Sequencing depth was assumed to be roughly uniform across donors in the presence/absence analyses, though that assumption may not hold. A further reported finding was that TCR beta sequences accurately predicted the HLA-A and HLA-B alleles for most subjects in the first cohort. According to a later analysis, most CMV-associated TCR beta chains appeared to be HLA-restricted, and the HLA associations seemed to be driven largely by CMV exposure. A few of the identified cytomegalovirus-associated TCR beta chains were confirmed in vitro to be specific for cytomegalovirus antigens. According to the authors, the approach could potentially be generalized to other disease states and immunological phenotypes. Some IMGT-functional V segments, including TRBV6-2 and TRBV6-3, could not be told apart with the 87-base-pair reads, so those segments were excluded. Immune exposure information for the cohort was limited to CMV serostatus. The earlier analysis of fewer than 750 of the donors excluded 15 to 20 rarely observed V segments, including chromosome 9 orphons, because counts were too low. According to a later analysis, TCR association rates differed among HLA loci, with DRB1 alleles showing the most associated TCRs and HLA-C alleles showing the fewest. In the study, around 160 TCR beta chains were listed as associated with cytomegalovirus. In this cohort, only TCR beta chains were sequenced, and detectable features were limited by the absence of alpha or paired-chain data. In both the original and validation cohorts, the classifier was reported to diagnose cytomegalovirus status with high specificity and sensitivity.

The TCR sequence derives from a female donor in good health and CMV-seropositive. This chain joins TRBV9 to TRBJ2-1; the junction holds 9 bases that match TRBD1. Sample: PBMCs. CDR3 reads: CASSAPTGGGENEQFF. The DNA reads TGTGCCAGCAGCGCTCCGACAGGGGGTGGTGAAAATGAGCAGTTCTTC. The entire variable domain, with the stretches around the CDR3 drawn from the reference TRBV9 and TRBJ2-1 proteins, is DSGVTQTPKHLITATGQRVTLRCSPRSGDLSVYWYQQSLDQGLQFLIQYYNGEERAKGNILERFSAQQFPDLHSELNLSSLELGDSALYFCASSAPTGGGENEQFFGPGTRLTVL.